This T cell receptor beta chain was retrieved from a study of control samples from healthy donors and cancer patients. The method was immunoSEQ multiplex PCR; TCRdb's version includes in-frame clones alone and lacks a portion of them. The repertoire holds some 120,000 clones, with around nine tenths as singletons. There are 14 residues in the CDR3. Germline V gene data show CDR1 as MNHEY and CDR2 as SVGAGI. V lost 5 bases, J lost 2 bases, and 10 bases lay in between. Source material: blood. The TCR was taken from a man aged 18-30 years in good health. This sequence joins TRBV6-5 and TRBJ1-3; no firm D call. CDR3 DNA: TGTGCCAGCAGTACCCCTGCAGCTGGAAACACCATATATTTT. Protein sequence: CASSTPAAGNTIYF.